What follows are 15 T cell receptor beta chains derived from one specimen sequenced in a study of blood T cell repertoires in COVID-19. Clones were read by immunoSEQ multiplex PCR, and TCRdb kept only the in-frame ones, dropping some. The sample includes more than 55,000 clones, approximately 88% of them seen just once. Sequenced: peripheral blood. These receptors were taken from a woman between 65 and 79 years old with acute or convalescent COVID-19.

The gene calls are TRBV28 and TRBJ1-2; D is unclear. With 4 bases removed from V and 3 bases from J, the gap between germline ends came to 12 bases. There are 14 residues in the CDR3. CDR1 and CDR2 from the germline V gene are MDHEN and SYDVKM. CDR3 nucleotide sequence: TGTGCCAGCAGTTCCTCTGAGAGGTACTATGGCTACACCTTC. Translated, it gives CASSSSERYYGYTF.

V and J are TRBV4-3 and TRBJ1-1; D might be TRBD1 (5 bases). V dropped 0 bases and J dropped 2 bases, with 10 bases sitting between them. Germline CDR1 reads LGHNA; CDR2 reads YSLEER. The CDR3 has 15 amino acids. CDR3 loop: CASSQERGLNTEAFF. As DNA, the CDR3 is TGCGCCAGCAGCCAAGAAAGGGGACTTAACACTGAAGCTTTCTTT.

CDR3 sequence: CASSFTPAGGSYNSPLHF. The CDR3 DNA sequence: TGTGCCAGCAGCTTTACCCCCGCAGGGGGCTCCTATAATTCACCCCTCCACTTT. The chain links TRBV11-2 to TRBJ1-6; the match to TRBD1 covers 7 bases. The CDR3 runs 18 residues. Germline loops: CDR1 SGHAT, CDR2 FQNNGV. After removal of 3 bases from V and 0 bases from J, the junction contained 8 bases not matched to a gene.

The chain employs TRBV2 and TRBJ1-4; TRBD1 might be the D (6 bases). This CDR3 has 15 residues. Germline CDR1 is SNHLY and CDR2 is FYNNEI. The V end lost 7 bases, the J end lost 4 bases, and 16 bases lay between the germline ends. The CDR3 loop reads CASTEQGLGNEKLFF. The CDR3 DNA follows: TGTGCCAGCACCGAACAGGGATTGGGTAATGAAAAACTGTTTTTT.

This rearrangement joins TRBV18 to TRBJ1-5; 9 bases are shared with TRBD1. Germline V gene sequence: CDR1 KGHSH, CDR2 LQKENI. The CDR3 contains 15 residues. V lost 1 base, J lost 4 bases, and 2 bases stayed unmatched. CDR3 nucleotides: TGTGCCAGCTCACCACTAGGACAGGGGAATCAGCCCCAGCATTTT. It specifies CASSPLGQGNQPQHF.

The chain carries TRBV29-1 and TRBJ2-3; D is unclear. CDR1 and CDR2 from the germline V gene are SQVTM and ANQGSEA. Trimming shortened V by 0 bases and J by 2 bases, and 6 bases separated the two germline ends. The CDR3 has 13 amino acids. Here the CDR3 reads CSVEEGFTDTQYF. Here the CDR3 DNA reads TGCAGCGTTGAAGAGGGCTTCACAGATACGCAGTATTTT.

V usage is TRBV18 and J usage is TRBJ2-5; D perhaps matches TRBD2 (5 bases). With 2 bases removed from V and 0 bases from J, the gap between germline ends came to 13 bases. The CDR3 covers 16 residues. CDR1 is KGHSH, CDR2 LQKENI, per germline. CDR3 nucleotide sequence: TGTGCCAGCTCACCAGGGAGTGAATCTTACCAAGAGACCCAGTACTTC. Its protein is CASSPGSESYQETQYF.

The chain recombines TRBV30 with TRBJ2-5, with 7 bases that match TRBD1. Germline CDR1 is GTSNPN and CDR2 is SVGIG (reference sequence). The V gene end was trimmed by 2 bases and the J gene end by 4 bases; junction bases not matched to a gene: 7. This CDR3 is 14 amino acids long. The CDR3 protein is CAWSSTGSRETQYF. DNA of the CDR3: TGTGCCTGGAGTTCGACAGGGAGTCGAGAGACCCAGTACTTC. The whole variable domain, remainder taken from reference TRBV30 and TRBJ2-5, is SQTIHQWPATLVQPVGSPLSLECTVEGTSNPNLYWYRQAAGRGLQLLFYSVGIGQISSEVPQNLSASRPQDRQFILSSKKLLLSDSGFYLCAWSSTGSRETQYFGPGTRLLVL.

This chain uses TRBV6-5 with TRBJ1-6; 7 nucleotides agree with TRBD1. This CDR3 has 14 residues. After removal of 6 bases from V and 7 bases from J, the junction contained 6 bases not matched to a gene. Germline loops: CDR1 MNHEY, CDR2 SVGAGI. The CDR3 loop is CASSLRGQNSPLHF. Written as DNA, the CDR3 is TGTGCCAGCAGCCTCAGGGGACAGAATTCACCCCTCCACTTT.

The chain couples TRBV5-1 to TRBJ1-1; D may be TRBD1 (6 bases). V dropped 4 bases and J dropped 1 base, with 11 bases sitting between them. This CDR3 contains 14 residues. Per the germline V gene, CDR1 is SGHRS and CDR2 is YFSETQ. The DNA of the CDR3 is TGCGCCAGCAGCAAGCCGGACAGGAACACTGAAGCTTTCTTT. Its protein product is CASSKPDRNTEAFF.

This clone has more than one count but fewer than ten. The chain combines TRBV12-3 or TRBV12-4 with TRBJ1-5; the D is unclear. Trimming removed 5 bases at V and 5 bases at J, with 7 bases between. There are 12 residues in the CDR3. The DNA of the CDR3 is TGTGCCAGCAGTCATCCAGATCAGCCCCAGCATTTT. As protein: CASSHPDQPQHF.

The CDR3 reads CASSEGRTEAFF. The CDR3 coding sequence is TGTGCCAGCAGTGAAGGGAGGACTGAAGCTTTCTTT. V and J are TRBV6-1 and TRBJ1-1; D gene unclear. The germline CDR1 and CDR2 sequences are MNHNS and SASEGT. This CDR3 contains 12 residues. Deletions cut 1 base from V and 5 bases from J, with 5 bases between.

This chain links TRBV5-6 with TRBJ1-2, with D uncertain. The CDR3 has 16 amino acids. The V end was cut by 1 base, the J end by 0 bases, with 13 bases between. Looked up from germline, CDR1 is SGHDT and CDR2 is YYEEEE. CDR3 sequence (DNA): TGTGCCAGCAGCTTGCGGGCGCGGGGATCTAACTATGGCTACACCTTC. It specifies CASSLRARGSNYGYTF.

The chain combines TRBV6-5 with TRBJ1-5, with a weak D call TRBD1 (6 bases). The ends were cut back, 6 bases at V and 5 bases at J, with 11 bases in the middle. Germline CDR1 is MNHEY and CDR2 is SVGAGI. This CDR3 has 13 amino acids. CDR3 region: CASRGDIDQPQHF. CDR3 nucleotides: TGTGCCAGCAGGGGGGACATAGATCAGCCCCAGCATTTT.

V and J are TRBV21-1 and TRBJ2-3; TRBD1, the D gene given by the table, was not confirmed from the DNA. TRBV21-1 is assigned pseudogene status. The CDR3 contains 16 residues. The CDR3 DNA reads TGTGCCAGCAGCAAACCCGGGACAGGGGGAGCAGATACGCAGTATTTT. It yields the protein CASSKPGTGGADTQYF.